This T cell receptor beta chain appears in the sequencing data of a study of technical replicates of blood from several donors. The CDR3 runs 18 residues. V lost 6 bases and J 1 base, leaving 19 bases between the germline ends. Germline-derived CDR1 and CDR2 are SGHTA and FQGTGA. Clones were sequenced by immunoSEQ multiplex PCR, and TCRdb holds only the in-frame ones, with some missing. The sample lists roughly 81,000 clones, approximately 86% occurring once. The chain recombines TRBV7-3 with TRBJ2-6; tentatively, D is TRBD1 (5 bases). This receptor was obtained from a human donor in good health. Some clones in this sample may be carry-over from other donors' samples. Specimen: PBMCs. The CDR3 bases are TGTGCCAGCAGTTACGATCCGATCCAGGGATCTGGGGCCAACGTCCTGACTTTC. Its translation is CASSYDPIQGSGANVLTF.